This TCR beta chain came from a study of T-cell reconstitution after alpha-beta-depleted transplantation in children. Unique molecular identifiers were incorporated during preparation of the TCRbeta library. TCRdb re-called the PCR reads with MiXCR, one entry per CDR3 protein. The table shows around 200,000 distinct CDR3 sequences, with 6.5% to 7.5% occurring only once. This clonotype appeared a few times. The CDR3 is 16 amino acids. Germline CDR1 is SSHAT and CDR2 is FNYEAQ (reference sequence). Trimming took 3 bases from V and 4 from J, leaving 16 bases between them. The genes are TRBV7-7 and TRBJ2-1; D possibly corresponds to TRBD2 (8 bases). The source material was PBMCs from the stem cell graft donor, sampled from the stem cell graft. This TCR was recovered from a human donor who donated a stem cell graft to a child with Wiskott-Aldrich syndrome. The CDR3 region is CASSFGGGDSYNEQFF. Written as DNA, the CDR3 is TGTGCCAGCAGCTTCGGGGGGGGGGACAGTTACAATGAGCAGTTCTTC.